This T cell receptor (beta chain) stems from a study of blood T cell repertoires in COVID-19 (TCRdb year 2020). Study-level background: The collaborator samples originated in the United States, Italy and Spain and spanned the acute and convalescent phases of COVID-19. Where HLA class I and class II types were available, the types were taken from metadata supplied by the sample provider, not from assay-based typing. The material from the prospective study consisted of cDNA or gDNA derived from T cells, B-cell-depleted T cells, or PBMCs. The samples were drawn from two sources: the first 160 participants of the ongoing ImmuneRACE study, and 1,200 or so subjects contributed by 6 global collaborators. Subjects who had been exposed to COVID-19, were actively infected with it, or had recovered from it provided the deeply sampled blood TCRbeta repertoires that made up the dataset. The repertoires were released in a freely available public database meant as a resource for research on the immune response to SARS-CoV-2. Nearly every sample came with metadata listing a de-identified subject ID, COVID-19 status, age in years and sex.

A word on this clone: Its recognized antigen is unknown. No base qualities exist here, and no much larger clone lies one base off it.

The junction shows trimming of 3 bases on V and 6 bases on J, plus 8 bases between the germline ends. The CDR3 covers 11 residues, taking in both the cysteine and the phenylalanine. Of all the DNA, just the CDR3 is kept, 33 bases in frame from base 1. CDR1 and CDR2, per the germline V gene, are SQVTM and ANQGSEA. Participants in the prospective study were aged about 18 to 95 years, lived in some 24 United States geographic areas, and enrolled through a virtual design. Cohort assignment in the prospective study relied on participant-reported clinical history from a screening survey and a study questionnaire. For ImmuneRACE Cohort 3, a participant was defined as recovered based on two consecutive negative NP/OP PCR tests, clearance by a healthcare professional, or resolution of symptoms. In the prospective study, whole blood, serum and a nasopharyngeal or oropharyngeal swab were collected from each participant by mobile phlebotomists. Over an approximately two-month period, participants in the prospective study had the option of providing additional blood draws and questionnaires. Blood samples from the prospective study were shipped frozen or at room temperature prior to DNA extraction.

General conclusions and limits of the study: The amount of clinical and demographic metadata varied by source and participant and was provided uncurated.

TCRbeta CDR3 regions were amplified from genomic DNA using the immunoSEQ Assay, a bias-controlled multiplex PCR. In the original analysis: The number of nucleated cells in each sample was estimated by amplification of reference gene primers within the assay. To quantify the absolute abundance of each unique TCRbeta CDR3 rearrangement, sequence reads were collapsed and filtered. Productive Simpson clonality was computed per sample as the square root of Simpson's diversity index over productive rearrangements. In its TCRdb copy, this immuneACCESS table keeps in-frame sequences only and misses some clones. Where compared with another copy, unresolved V genes explain less than half of these, and the others have no known cause. That table furnishes V, J and clone size, whereas the DNA furnished D and trimming. Counted in this sample were about 200,000 clones; roughly four fifths of them appeared once. The top ten clonotypes cover about an eighth of the sample.

This receptor was taken from a man in his forties who had recovered from COVID-19. The sequence joins TRBV29-1 to TRBJ1-2, with TRBD1 tentatively as D gene (6 bases match). The sequenced material came from PBMCs or T cells enriched from blood (not recorded which). At the DNA level, the sequence is TGCAGCGTTGACAGGGGTAATGGCTACACCTTC. This yields the protein CSVDRGNGYTF.